This TCR beta chain appears in the sequencing data of a study of beta chain features in type 1 diabetes. The study's findings and limits: Reduced insertions and increased deletions marked VDJ junctions in type 1 diabetes patients. In every one of the four CD4+ subsets, TCRB CDR3s were moderately but significantly shorter in Type 1 diabetes patients.

The CDR3 runs 14 residues. CDR1 and CDR2 from the germline V gene are SGHDN and FVKESK. The V gene lost 4 bases and the J gene lost 1 base, with 10 bases spanning the gap. The study reverse transcribed the entire isolated RNA, so it sequenced expressed TCRB transcripts. Sequenced by immunoSEQ multiplex PCR; TCRdb stores in-frame clones only, minus some. This sample has about 740,000 clones, with around an eighth found just once. This clone was counted only a few times. Antigen unknown. The chain couples TRBV14 to TRBJ1-1, with D uncertain. The TCR originated in a young man with type 1 diabetes. Sequenced material: naive CD4+ T cells from blood. The DNA for the CDR3 is TGTGCCAGCAGCCCAATGGCGGGGAACACTGAAGCTTTCTTT. It is translated as CASSPMAGNTEAFF.